Detailed here is one T cell receptor beta chain. Its antigen remains unknown. The data belong to a study of cytomegalovirus exposure and HLA in healthy donors. PCR involved 60 Vbeta and 13 Jbeta primers. Some clones are missing from TCRdb's copy, which holds only in-frame ones; the method was immunoSEQ multiplex PCR. The data show fewer than 300,000 clones, 80% seen once. V was clipped by 6 bases and J by 2 bases; unmatched bases: 7. Germline assignment: CDR1 SGHTA and CDR2 FQGNSA. This CDR3 has 15 amino acids. The study, taken as a whole, reports: Among TCR beta chains, those listed as cytomegalovirus-associated numbered some 160. With DRB1 most and HLA-C fewest, TCR association rates differed between HLA loci in a later analysis. The classifier reportedly diagnosed cytomegalovirus status with high sensitivity and specificity.

The receptor was isolated from a girl aged 2-10 years in good health and CMV-seronegative. The chain has TRBV7-2 and TRBJ2-7; 10 bases map to TRBD2. Sequencing was carried out using PBMCs. The CDR3 region is CASRPSGRGAYEQYF. The CDR3 nucleotides are TGTGCCAGCAGGCCTAGCGGGAGAGGGGCCTACGAGCAGTACTTC.